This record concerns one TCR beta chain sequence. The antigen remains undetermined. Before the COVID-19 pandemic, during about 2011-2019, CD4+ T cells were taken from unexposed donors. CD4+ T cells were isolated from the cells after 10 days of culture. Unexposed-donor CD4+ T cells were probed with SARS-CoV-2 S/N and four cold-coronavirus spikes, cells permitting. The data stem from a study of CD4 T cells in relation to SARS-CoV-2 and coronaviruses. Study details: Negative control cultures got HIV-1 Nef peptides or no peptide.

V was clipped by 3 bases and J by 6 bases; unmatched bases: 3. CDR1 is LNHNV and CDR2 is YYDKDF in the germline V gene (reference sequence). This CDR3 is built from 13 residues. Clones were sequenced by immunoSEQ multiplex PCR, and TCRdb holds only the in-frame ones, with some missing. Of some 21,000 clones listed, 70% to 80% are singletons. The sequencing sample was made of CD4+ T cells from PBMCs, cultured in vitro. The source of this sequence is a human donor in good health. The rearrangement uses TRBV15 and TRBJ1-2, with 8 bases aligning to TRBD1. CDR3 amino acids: CATSRDRVDGYTF. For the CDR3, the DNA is TGTGCCACCAGCAGGGACAGGGTGGATGGCTACACCTTC.